This note documents a single T cell receptor beta chain sequence. Its antigen is not identified. Sequenced by immunoSEQ multiplex PCR; TCRdb stores in-frame clones only, minus some. The sample records about 80,000 clones, roughly four fifths being singletons. The data were taken from a study of OX40 agonist ivuxolimab in advanced cancers. As for the study in general: Three patients showed partial responses: one hepatocellular carcinoma and two cutaneous melanoma cases.

Notes on the study in general: The mean number of expanded clones was higher in CD8+ T cells than in CD4+. Compared with others, partial responders at 0.1-3.0 mg/kg displayed clonal expansion among the lowest.

Looked up from germline, CDR1 is ENHRY and CDR2 is SYGVKD. This CDR3 has 17 residues. V was pared by 1 base and J by 0 bases, with 15 bases between. Systemic immunosuppression or autoimmune disease history was grounds to exclude patients. The TCR was taken from an adult with an advanced solid tumor such as melanoma, head and neck, liver or kidney cancer. Sequenced material: CD4+ or CD8+ T cells sorted from blood, taken in a trial of the OX40 agonist ivuxolimab. The chain couples TRBV10-3 to TRBJ2-5; a weak D match, TRBD1 (6 bases). The CDR3 coding sequence is TGTGCCATCAGTGAGTTAAGGGGGTTGGTGAACCAAGAGACCCAGTACTTC. Amino acid sequence: CAISELRGLVNQETQYF.